These 10 T cell receptor beta chains share one sample of origin, sequenced in a study of OX40 agonist ivuxolimab in advanced cancers. Libraries were prepared through the immunoSEQ multiplex PCR assay. TCRdb re-hosts the immuneACCESS table, in-frame sequences only. Its copies lack some clones; in the studies checked, an unresolved V gene accounts for under half of them, and the cause for the rest is not known. The sample table lists tens of thousands of clones, about 91% of them with a count of one. Of the sample, roughly 2.6% falls within the top ten clones. The sample consisted of CD4+ or CD8+ T cells sorted from blood, taken in a trial of the OX40 agonist ivuxolimab. The receptor source for this set is an adult with an advanced solid tumor such as melanoma, head and neck, liver or kidney cancer.

The rearrangement links TRBV28 to TRBJ2-7, with TRBD2 matching over 7 bases. With 11 bases clipped from V and 5 bases from J, the junction kept 6 bases outside the gene matches. The CDR3 covers 11 residues. Per germline, CDR1 MDHEN and CDR2 SYDVKM. The CDR3 bases are TGTGCCCACGGGAGGCTGGACGAGCAGTACTTC. It encodes CAHGRLDEQYF. The variable domain in full, completed from reference TRBV28 and TRBJ2-7, reads DVKVTQSSRYLVKRTGEKVFLECVQDMDHENMFWYRQDPGLGLRLIYFSYDVKMKEKGDIPEGYSVSREKKERFSLILESASTNQTSMYLCAHGRLDEQYFGPGTRLTVT.

The V and J genes are TRBV2 and TRBJ1-4; D gene unclear. The V end lost 11 bases, the J end lost 8 bases, and 15 bases lay between the germline ends. The CDR3 runs 12 residues. Germline V gene data show CDR1 as SNHLY and CDR2 as FYNNEI. The CDR3 loop is CAGLSPKEKLFF. CDR3 in DNA: TGTGCCGGCTTAAGCCCGAAGGAAAAACTGTTTTTT.

The V call is TRBV7-2, the J call TRBJ2-4; D perhaps matches TRBD2 (6 bases). CDR1 is SGHTA, CDR2 FQGNSA, per germline. The CDR3 is 16 amino acids. The germline V and J ends were trimmed by 4 bases and 0 bases, with 13 bases remaining between them. The chain's CDR3 is CASSSTGLSAKNIQYF. The CDR3 DNA reads TGTGCCAGCAGCTCCACGGGACTCTCAGCCAAAAACATTCAGTACTTC.

The V gene is TRBV7-2, the J gene TRBJ2-3; 8 positions match TRBD2. The germline V gene has CDR1 SGHTA and CDR2 FQGNSA. The junction had 11 bases not matched to a gene; V was cut back by 6 bases and J by 3 bases. This CDR3 comprises 16 residues. CDR3 in DNA: TGTGCCAGCAGTTCTCAGGGCGGGAGGCTGACAGATACGCAGTATTTT. It translates to CASSSQGGRLTDTQYF.

This chain's CDR3 is CAISFDWNNQPQHF. In DNA, the CDR3 is TGTGCCATCAGTTTCGACTGGAACAATCAGCCCCAGCATTTT. The rearrangement links TRBV10-3 to TRBJ1-5; unclear D gene. Germline values: CDR1 ENHRY, CDR2 SYGVKD. CDR3 size: 14 residues. V lost 5 bases and J lost 3, with 11 bases in between.

This sequence joins TRBV5-1 and TRBJ2-1, with 9 bases matching TRBD1. This CDR3 is 15 amino acids long. J was trimmed by 7 bases and V by 3 bases; bases with no gene match: 8. In germline, CDR1 is SGHRS, CDR2 YFSETQ. CDR3 sequence reads: CASSWGDRVYNEQFF. The CDR3 nucleotides read TGCGCCAGCAGCTGGGGGGACAGGGTATATAATGAGCAGTTCTTC.

The chain recombines TRBV27 with TRBJ1-2; TRBD1 matches 7 bases. The germline gives CDR1 MNHEY, CDR2 SMNVEV (reference sequence). With V trimmed by 8 bases and J by 8 bases, 11 bases remained unmatched. The CDR3 runs 13 residues. DNA of the CDR3: TGTGCCAGCCGAACTGTCTCAGGGGGGGGCTACACCTTC. Translating it yields CASRTVSGGGYTF.

The chain recombines TRBV19 with TRBJ1-5; D call uncertain. This CDR3 is built from 16 residues. The V end lost 7 bases, the J end lost 1 base, and 17 bases lay between the germline ends. Germline values: CDR1 LNHDA, CDR2 SQIVND (reference sequence). In DNA form, the CDR3 reads TGTGCCAGTAACGAGGGTATGGCCATCAGCAATCAGCCCCAGCATTTT. This translates into CASNEGMAISNQPQHF.

The chain links TRBV30 to TRBJ2-5; D is tentatively TRBD1 or TRBD2 (5 bases each). Trimming stripped 3 bases from V and 7 bases from J, with 12 bases between. The CDR3 length is 12 residues. Germline loops: CDR1 GTSNPN, CDR2 SVGIG (reference sequence). The CDR3: CAWSRGLWTQYF. CDR3 bases: TGTGCCTGGAGCCGGGGCCTTTGGACCCAGTACTTC.

CDR3 in DNA: TGTGCCAGCAGCCCCGTCGGGGGTTCCTACAATGAGCAGTTCTTC. Amino acid sequence: CASSPVGGSYNEQFF. The chain combines TRBV28 with TRBJ2-1; TRBD2 is a possible D gene (6 bases). Trimming pared 6 bases from V and 1 base from J, leaving 13 bases between. The CDR3 runs to 15 residues. Germline-derived CDR1 and CDR2 are MDHEN and SYDVKM.